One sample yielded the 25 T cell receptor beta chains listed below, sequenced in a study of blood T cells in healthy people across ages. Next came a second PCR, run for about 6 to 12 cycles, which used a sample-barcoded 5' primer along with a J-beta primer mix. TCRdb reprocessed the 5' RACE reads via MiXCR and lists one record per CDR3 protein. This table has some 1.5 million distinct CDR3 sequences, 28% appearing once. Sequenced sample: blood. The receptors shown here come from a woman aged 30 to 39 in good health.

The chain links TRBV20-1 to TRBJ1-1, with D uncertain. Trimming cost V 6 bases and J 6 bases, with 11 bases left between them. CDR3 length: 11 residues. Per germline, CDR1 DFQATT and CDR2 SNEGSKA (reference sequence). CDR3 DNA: TGCAGTGCCAGCCAGCCCTCTGAAGCTTTCTTT. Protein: CSASQPSEAFF.

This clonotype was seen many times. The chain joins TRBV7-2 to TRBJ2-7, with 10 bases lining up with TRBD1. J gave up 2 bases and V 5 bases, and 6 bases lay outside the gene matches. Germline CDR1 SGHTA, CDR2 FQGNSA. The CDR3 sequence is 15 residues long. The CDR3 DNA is TGTGCCAGCAGCCGTGGGGGACAGGGGACCTACGAGCAGTACTTC. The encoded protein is CASSRGGQGTYEQYF.

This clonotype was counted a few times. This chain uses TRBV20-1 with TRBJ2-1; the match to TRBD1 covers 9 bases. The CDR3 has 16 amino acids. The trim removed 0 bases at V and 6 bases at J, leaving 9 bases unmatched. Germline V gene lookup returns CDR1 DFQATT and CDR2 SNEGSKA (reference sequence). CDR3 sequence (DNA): TGCAGTGCTAGAGACAACAGGGGGCTTCGGGGCAATGAGCAGTTCTTC. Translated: CSARDNRGLRGNEQFF.

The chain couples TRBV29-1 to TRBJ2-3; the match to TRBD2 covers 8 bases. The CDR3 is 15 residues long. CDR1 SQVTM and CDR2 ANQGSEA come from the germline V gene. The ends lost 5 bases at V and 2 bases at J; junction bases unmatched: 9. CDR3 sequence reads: CSVLRGLGLTDTQYF. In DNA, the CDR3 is TGCAGCGTTCTCCGGGGACTAGGTCTCACAGATACGCAGTATTTT.

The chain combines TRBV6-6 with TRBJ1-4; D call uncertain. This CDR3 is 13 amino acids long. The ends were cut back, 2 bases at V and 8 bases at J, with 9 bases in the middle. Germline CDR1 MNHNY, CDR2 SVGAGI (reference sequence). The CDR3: CASSYRVGEKLFF. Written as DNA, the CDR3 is TGTGCCAGCAGTTACCGAGTGGGGGAAAAACTGTTTTTT.

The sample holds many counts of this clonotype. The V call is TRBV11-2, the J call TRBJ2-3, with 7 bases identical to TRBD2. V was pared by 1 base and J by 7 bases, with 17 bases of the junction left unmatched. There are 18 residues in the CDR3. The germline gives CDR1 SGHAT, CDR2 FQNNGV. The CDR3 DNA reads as TGTGCCAGCAGCTTAGTCGGGGGTGGAAGCGGGGAATCGAATACGCAGTATTTT. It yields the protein CASSLVGGGSGESNTQYF.

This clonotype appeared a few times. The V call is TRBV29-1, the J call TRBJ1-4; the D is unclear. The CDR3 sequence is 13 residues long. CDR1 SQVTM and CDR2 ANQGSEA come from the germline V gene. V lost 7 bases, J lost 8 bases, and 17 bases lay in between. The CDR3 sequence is CSAIVSGGEKLFF. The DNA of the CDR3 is TGCAGCGCGATAGTCAGCGGAGGGGAAAAACTGTTTTTT.

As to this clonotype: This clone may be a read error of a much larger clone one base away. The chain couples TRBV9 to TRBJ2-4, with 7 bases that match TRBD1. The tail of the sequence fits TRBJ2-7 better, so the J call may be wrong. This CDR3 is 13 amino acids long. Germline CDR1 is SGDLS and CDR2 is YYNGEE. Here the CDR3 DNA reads TGTGCCAGCAGCGTAGAACAGGGGTGCGAGCAGTACTTC. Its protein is CASSVEQGCEQYF.

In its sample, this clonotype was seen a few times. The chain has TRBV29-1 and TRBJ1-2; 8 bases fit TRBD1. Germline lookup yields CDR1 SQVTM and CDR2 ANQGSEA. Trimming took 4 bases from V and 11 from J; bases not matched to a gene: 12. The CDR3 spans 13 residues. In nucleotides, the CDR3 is TGCAGCGTTGCAGGACAGGGAGACCTAGATTACACCTTC. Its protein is CSVAGQGDLDYTF.

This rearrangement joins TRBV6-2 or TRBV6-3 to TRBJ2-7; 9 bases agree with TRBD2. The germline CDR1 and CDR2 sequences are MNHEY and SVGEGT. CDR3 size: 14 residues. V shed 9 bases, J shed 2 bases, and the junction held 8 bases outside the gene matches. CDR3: CASGLVAGAYEQYF. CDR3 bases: TGTGCCAGTGGTTTGGTAGCGGGAGCCTACGAGCAGTACTTC.

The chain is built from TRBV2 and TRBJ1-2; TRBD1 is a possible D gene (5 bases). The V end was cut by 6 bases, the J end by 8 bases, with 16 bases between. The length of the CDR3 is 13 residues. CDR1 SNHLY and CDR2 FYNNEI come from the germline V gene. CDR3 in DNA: TGTGCCAGCAGGCCAGGGCCAAACTTGGGCTACACCTTC. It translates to CASRPGPNLGYTF. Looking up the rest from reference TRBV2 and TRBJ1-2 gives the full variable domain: EPEVTQTPSHQVTQMGQEVILRCVPISNHLYFYWYRQILGQKVEFLVSFYNNEISEKSEIFDDQFSVERPDGSNFTLKIRSTKLEDSAMYFCASRPGPNLGYTFGSGTRLTVV.

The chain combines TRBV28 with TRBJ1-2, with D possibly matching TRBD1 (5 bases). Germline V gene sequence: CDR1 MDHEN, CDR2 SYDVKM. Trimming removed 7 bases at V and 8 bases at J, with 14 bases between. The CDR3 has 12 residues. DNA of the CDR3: TGTGCCAGCAAACCATTGGGGACCGGCTACACCTTC. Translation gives CASKPLGTGYTF.

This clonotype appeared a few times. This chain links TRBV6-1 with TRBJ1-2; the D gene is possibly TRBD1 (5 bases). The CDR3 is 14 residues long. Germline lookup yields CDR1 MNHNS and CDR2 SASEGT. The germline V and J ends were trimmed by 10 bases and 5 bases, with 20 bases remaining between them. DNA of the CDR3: TGTGCCACCGCCGCGGGGGGAGGTACATATGGCTACACCTTC. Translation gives CATAAGGGTYGYTF.

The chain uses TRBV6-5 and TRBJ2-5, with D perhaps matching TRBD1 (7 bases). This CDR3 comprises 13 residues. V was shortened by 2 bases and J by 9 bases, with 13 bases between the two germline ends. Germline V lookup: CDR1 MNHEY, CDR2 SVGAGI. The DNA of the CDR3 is TGTGCCAGCAGTTACGCGGGACAGATGGCCCAGTACTTC. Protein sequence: CASSYAGQMAQYF.

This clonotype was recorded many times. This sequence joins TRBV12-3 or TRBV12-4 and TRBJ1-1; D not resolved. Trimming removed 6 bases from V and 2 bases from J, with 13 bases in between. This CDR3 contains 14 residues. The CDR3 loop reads CASSPQHSNTEAFF. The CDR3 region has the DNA TGTGCCAGCAGCCCTCAGCATTCTAACACTGAAGCTTTCTTT.

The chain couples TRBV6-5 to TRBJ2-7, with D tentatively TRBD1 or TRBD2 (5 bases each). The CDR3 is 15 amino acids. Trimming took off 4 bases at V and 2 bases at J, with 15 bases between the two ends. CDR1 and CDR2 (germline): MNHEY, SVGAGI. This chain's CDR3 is CASSSLHGATYEQYF. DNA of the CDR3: TGTGCCAGCAGTTCCCTCCACGGGGCAACCTACGAGCAGTACTTC.

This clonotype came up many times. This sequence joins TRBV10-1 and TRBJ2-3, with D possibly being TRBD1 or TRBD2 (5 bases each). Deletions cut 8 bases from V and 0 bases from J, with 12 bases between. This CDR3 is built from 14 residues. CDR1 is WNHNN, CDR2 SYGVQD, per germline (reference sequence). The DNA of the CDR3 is TGCGCCAGCTCCCCTTGGGGGAGCACAGATACGCAGTATTTT. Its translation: CASSPWGSTDTQYF.

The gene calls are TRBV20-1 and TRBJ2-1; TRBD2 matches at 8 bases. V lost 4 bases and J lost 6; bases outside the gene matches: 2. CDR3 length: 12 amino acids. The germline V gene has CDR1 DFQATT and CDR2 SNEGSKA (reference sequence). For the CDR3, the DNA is TGCAGTGCTAACGGGGGGGTCAATGAGCAGTTCTTC. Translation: CSANGGVNEQFF.

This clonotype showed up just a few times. The CDR3 protein is CASSLWPGTSGGQFSVEQFF. The CDR3 DNA is TGTGCCAGCAGCTTATGGCCCGGGACTAGCGGGGGGCAATTCTCTGTAGAGCAGTTCTTC. The chain recombines TRBV7-3 with TRBJ2-1, with 15 bases matching TRBD2. Looked up from germline, CDR1 is SGHTA and CDR2 is FQGTGA. CDR3 length equals 20 residues. V shed 2 bases, J shed 10 bases, and the junction held 18 bases outside the gene matches.

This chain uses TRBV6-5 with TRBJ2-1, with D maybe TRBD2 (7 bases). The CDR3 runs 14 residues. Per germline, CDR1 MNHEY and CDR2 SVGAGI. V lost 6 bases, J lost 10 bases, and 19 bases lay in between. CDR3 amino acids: CASSQTGKGGEQFF. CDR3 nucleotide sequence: TGTGCCAGCAGCCAAACGGGGAAGGGGGGGGAGCAGTTCTTC.

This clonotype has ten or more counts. This CDR3 reads CASSLEAQPAETQYF. The CDR3 coding sequence is TGTGCCAGCAGCTTAGAAGCCCAGCCGGCAGAGACCCAGTACTTC. The genes are TRBV7-2 and TRBJ2-5; D is undetermined. V gave up 1 base and J gave up 4 bases, with 13 bases separating them. This CDR3 is 15 amino acids long. From germline, CDR1 is SGHTA and CDR2 FQGNSA.

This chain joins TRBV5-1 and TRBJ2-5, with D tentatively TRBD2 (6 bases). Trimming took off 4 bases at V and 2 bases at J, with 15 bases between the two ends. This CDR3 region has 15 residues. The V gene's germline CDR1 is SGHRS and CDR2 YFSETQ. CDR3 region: CASSPGASAQETQYF. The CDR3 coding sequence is TGCGCCAGCAGCCCTGGTGCTAGCGCTCAAGAGACCCAGTACTTC.

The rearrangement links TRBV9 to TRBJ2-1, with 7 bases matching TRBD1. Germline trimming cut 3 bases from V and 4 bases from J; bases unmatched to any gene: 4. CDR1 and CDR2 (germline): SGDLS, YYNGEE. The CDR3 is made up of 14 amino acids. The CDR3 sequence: CASSGGQFYNEQFF. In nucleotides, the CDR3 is TGTGCCAGCAGCGGGGGACAGTTTTACAATGAGCAGTTCTTC.

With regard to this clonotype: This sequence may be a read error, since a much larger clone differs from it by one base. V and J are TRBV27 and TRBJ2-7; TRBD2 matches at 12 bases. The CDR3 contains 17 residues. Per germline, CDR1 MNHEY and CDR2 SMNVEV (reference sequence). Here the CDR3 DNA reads TGTGCCAGCAGTATCCCCCGGACTAGCGGGAATTTGGGCGAGCGGTACTTC. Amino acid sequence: CASSIPRTSGNLGERYF.

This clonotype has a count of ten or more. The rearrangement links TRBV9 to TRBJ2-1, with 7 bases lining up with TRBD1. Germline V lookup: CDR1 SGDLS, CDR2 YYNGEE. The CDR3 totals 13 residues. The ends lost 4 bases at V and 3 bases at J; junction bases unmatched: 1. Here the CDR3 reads CASSQGDYNEQFF. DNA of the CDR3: TGTGCCAGCAGCCAGGGGGACTACAATGAGCAGTTCTTC.